This TCR beta chain was documented in a study of T cell changes during pregnancy in multiple sclerosis. The CDR3 has 13 amino acids. CDR1 and CDR2 (germline): SNHLY, FYNNEI. Trimming shortened V by 4 bases and J by 8 bases, and 11 bases separated the two germline ends. The protocol was immunoSEQ multiplex PCR, while the TCRdb copy is restricted to in-frame clones and leaves out a portion. The sample contains over 30,000 clones, 80% to 90% of which appear only once. The chain links TRBV2 to TRBJ1-4; D not certain. This sequence originates from a female donor with multiple sclerosis, enrolled in a pregnancy study. The sequences come from CD4+ T cells from peripheral blood mononuclear cells, collected before pregnancy. The CDR3 coding sequence is TGTGCCAGCAGTGTGGACTCCCAAGAAAAACTGTTTTTT. It specifies CASSVDSQEKLFF.